This is a list of T cell receptor beta chains from one sample in a study of PD-1 blockade in classical Hodgkin lymphoma. The method was immunoSEQ multiplex PCR; TCRdb's version includes in-frame clones alone and lacks a portion of them. Here the sample spans about 30,000 clones, 71% being singletons. The sample consisted of peripheral blood mononuclear cells (PBMCs), taken before the second cycle of nivolumab. All receptors come from a human donor with classical Hodgkin lymphoma. Both conserved end residues are part of each CDR3. The D gene is left open where the match is weak. Size is stated for part of the rows, as once, few or many counts, or as a class when the clone is expanded.

>TRBJ1-1|.|.|TRBV5-1
CASSLVGLGTEAFF
TGCGCCAGCAGCTTGGTCGGGCTGGGCACTGAAGCTTTCTTT
>TRBJ1-3|.|.|TRBV7-9
CASSLGPNPGNTIYF
TGTGCCAGCAGCTTAGGCCCAAACCCTGGAAACACCATATATTTT
>TRBJ2-7|.|.|TRBV7-8
CASRDRTSYEQYF
TGTGCCAGCCGCGATCGGACATCGTACGAGCAGTACTTC
>TRBJ2-5|.|.|TRBV13
CASSLGRQETQYF
TGTGCCAGCAGCTTAGGTCGTCAAGAGACCCAGTACTTC
>TRBJ2-6|.|TRBD1|TRBV18
CASSSSDRADGANVLTF
TGTGCCAGCTCATCCTCGGACAGGGCCGACGGGGCCAACGTCCTGACTTTC
>TRBJ2-6|.|.|TRBV6-1
CASRHSGANVLTF
TGTGCCAGCCGACACTCTGGGGCCAACGTCCTGACTTTC
>TRBJ2-6|.|TRBD1|TRBV25-1
CASSGDREPSGANVLTF
TGTGCCAGCAGTGGGGACAGGGAACCCTCTGGGGCCAACGTCCTGACTTTC
>TRBJ1-5|.|.|TRBV7-6
CASSMQGNDNQPQHF
TGTGCCAGCAGCATGCAGGGGAACGACAATCAGCCCCAGCATTTT
>TRBJ2-1|.|.|TRBV21-1
CASSKVDSTDTYNEQFF
TGTGCCAGCAGCAAAGTTGATTCGACTGACACCTACAATGAGCAGTTCTTC
>TRBJ1-4|.|.|TRBV6-6
CASSYSNEGAGEKLFF
TGTGCCAGCAGTTACTCGAACGAGGGAGCGGGTGAAAAACTGTTTTTT
>TRBJ2-5|.|.|TRBV5-4
CASSRRQGGTQYF
TGTGCCAGCAGCCGTAGACAGGGAGGGACCCAGTACTTC
>TRBJ1-1|.|TRBD1|TRBV6-4
CASSDSGTEQNTEAFF
TGTGCCAGCAGTGACTCGGGGACAGAACAGAACACTGAAGCTTTCTTT
>TRBJ1-1|.|.|TRBV2
CASSDRGWPNWEAFF
TGTGCCAGCAGTGATCGCGGTTGGCCTAACTGGGAAGCTTTCTTT
>TRBJ1-1|.|.|TRBV5-4
CASSHTENTEAFF
TGTGCCAGCAGCCACACGGAGAACACTGAAGCTTTCTTT
>TRBJ1-3|.|.|TRBV28
CASSSLGAPLSGNTIYF
TGTGCCAGCAGTTCCCTCGGGGCTCCGCTCTCTGGAAACACCATATATTTT
>TRBJ2-7|.|TRBD1|TRBV28
CASIPTGAAYEQYF
TGTGCCAGCATTCCCACAGGGGCGGCCTACGAGCAGTACTTC
>TRBJ2-7|once|.|TRBV7-2
CASSLDSLTYEQYF
TGTGCCAGCAGCTTGGACAGTTTGACCTACGAGCAGTACTTC
>TRBJ2-7|.|TRBD1|TRBV28
CASRVEGASYEQYF
TGTGCCAGCCGTGTTGAGGGGGCATCCTACGAGCAGTACTTC
>TRBJ1-1|few|.|TRBV30
CAWKDEDTEAFF
TGTGCCTGGAAAGATGAGGACACTGAAGCTTTCTTT
>TRBJ2-1|.|TRBD2|TRBV5-4
CASSLDSGGSYNEQFF
TGTGCCAGCAGCTTGGATAGCGGGGGGTCTTACAATGAGCAGTTCTTC
>TRBJ2-1|few|.|TRBV9
CASRGGAGNEQFF
TGTGCCTCCAGAGGGGGGGCTGGGAATGAGCAGTTCTTC
>TRBJ1-2|once|.|TRBV4-2
CASSQATDVYGYTF
TGTGCCAGCAGCCAAGCTACAGATGTCTATGGCTACACCTTC
>TRBJ2-7|few|TRBD2|TRBV28
CASRGGYEQYF
TGTGCCAGCAGGGGGGGGTACGAGCAGTACTTC
>TRBJ2-3|.|.|TRBV7-9
CASSFSTDTQYF
TGTGCCAGCAGCTTTAGCACAGATACGCAGTATTTT
>TRBJ1-5|.|.|TRBV19
CASSIIGSYSNQPQHF
TGTGCCAGTAGTATAATCGGCAGCTATAGCAATCAGCCCCAGCATTTT
>TRBJ2-3|few|.|TRBV7-6
CASSLGGFTDTQYF
TGTGCCAGCAGCTTAGGGGGGTTCACAGATACGCAGTATTTT
>TRBJ2-5|.|TRBD1|TRBV27
CASGPGQAGETQYF
TGTGCCAGCGGACCAGGACAGGCGGGAGAGACCCAGTACTTC
>TRBJ1-5|.|.|TRBV10-3
CAISDNGVGQPQHF
TGTGCCATCAGTGACAATGGGGTCGGCCAGCCCCAGCATTTT
>TRBJ2-5|.|.|TRBV28
CASSSGPYGGPGETQYF
TGTGCCAGCAGTTCCGGACCTTATGGGGGGCCGGGGGAGACCCAGTACTTC
>TRBJ1-6|.|TRBD1|TRBV28
CASSPTDREYSPLHF
TGTGCCAGCAGCCCTACAGACAGGGAATACTCACCCCTCCACTTT
>TRBJ2-1|.|TRBD2|TRBV2
CASSGGTSGGAHEQFF
TGTGCCAGCAGTGGCGGTACTAGCGGGGGGGCGCATGAGCAGTTCTTC
>TRBJ1-6|.|.|TRBV7-2
CASSLKVGGGAENSPLHF
TGTGCCAGCAGCTTAAAGGTTGGGGGTGGCGCGGAGAATTCACCCCTCCACTTT
>TRBJ1-2|.|TRBD1|TRBV6-4
CASSGGQGGHRGYGYTF
TGTGCCAGCAGCGGGGGACAGGGTGGTCACAGGGGCTATGGCTACACCTTC
>TRBJ2-1|.|TRBD2|TRBV4-1
CASSWTLAGVSDNEQFF
TGCGCCAGCAGCTGGACACTAGCGGGGGTCTCTGACAATGAGCAGTTCTTC
>TRBJ2-7|few|.|TRBV11-2
CASSLVGDSAYEQYF
TGTGCCAGCAGCTTAGTAGGGGACTCTGCCTACGAGCAGTACTTC
>TRBJ1-2|.|.|TRBV11-2
CASSLVAAPRGSYGYTF
TGTGCCAGCAGCTTAGTTGCAGCCCCGAGGGGTAGCTATGGCTACACCTTC
>TRBJ1-5|.|.|TRBV5-8
CASSLGRGSQPQHF
TGTGCCAGCAGCTTGGGCCGCGGTTCTCAGCCCCAGCATTTT
>TRBJ2-3|.|TRBD1|TRBV7-9
CASSLEGWDRGPRTQYF
TGTGCCAGCAGCTTAGAGGGATGGGACAGGGGGCCAAGGACGCAGTATTTT
>TRBJ1-1|.|.|TRBV6-6
CANQATLNTEAFF
TGTGCCAACCAGGCTACCTTGAACACTGAAGCTTTCTTT
>TRBJ2-5|.|TRBD1|TRBV2
CASARDRGIETQYF
TGTGCCAGCGCCAGGGACAGGGGGATAGAGACCCAGTACTTC
>TRBJ1-1|.|.|TRBV19
CASSSGLKGRENTEAFF
TGTGCCAGTAGTTCTGGCCTGAAGGGACGGGAGAACACTGAAGCTTTCTTT
>TRBJ1-4|.|.|TRBV29-1
CSVGGNEKLFF
TGCAGCGTTGGAGGTAATGAAAAACTGTTTTTT
>TRBJ2-3|.|TRBD2|TRBV27
CASRPLPGGGPDTQYF
TGTGCCAGCAGGCCCCTTCCGGGGGGGGGCCCGGATACGCAGTATTTT
>TRBJ1-6|.|TRBD1|TRBV6-4
CASSAGGGLSPLHF
TGTGCCAGCAGTGCAGGGGGAGGCCTTTCACCCCTCCACTTT
>TRBJ2-7|.|TRBD1|TRBV25-1
CASSEGPGTGYYEQYF
TGTGCCAGCAGTGAAGGTCCCGGGACAGGGTATTACGAGCAGTACTTC
>TRBJ1-2|.|.|TRBV11-2
CASSLGAGVFYGYTF
TGTGCCAGCAGCTTAGGGGCAGGGGTCTTCTATGGCTACACCTTC
>TRBJ2-7|.|TRBD1|TRBV7-9
CASSLGAGGYEQYF
TGTGCCAGCAGCTTAGGTGCAGGGGGCTACGAGCAGTACTTC
>TRBJ2-1|.|.|TRBV7-6
CASSFGAHEQFF
TGTGCCAGCAGCTTTGGCGCCCATGAGCAGTTCTTC
>TRBJ2-2|.|.|TRBV11-2
CASSLAGGPTGELFF
TGTGCCAGCAGCTTAGCGGGGGGCCCCACCGGGGAGCTGTTTTTT
>TRBJ2-1|.|TRBD1|TRBV19
CATETGGYNEQFF
TGTGCCACCGAGACAGGGGGCTACAATGAGCAGTTCTTC
>TRBJ1-4|.|.|TRBV6-1
CASREQGGEKLFF
TGTGCCAGCAGGGAACAGGGAGGTGAAAAACTGTTTTTT
>TRBJ2-2|.|.|TRBV7-9
CASSFKGDTGELFF
TGTGCCAGCAGCTTTAAAGGGGACACCGGGGAGCTGTTTTTT
>TRBJ2-5|.|TRBD2|TRBV9
CASGGGSSGKQETQYF
TGTGCCAGCGGGGGAGGATCTAGCGGAAAACAAGAGACCCAGTACTTC
>TRBJ2-3|.|TRBD1|TRBV7-9
CASSLGPTGFTDTQYF
TGTGCCAGCAGCTTAGGGCCGACAGGGTTCACAGATACGCAGTATTTT
>TRBJ2-1|few|TRBD2|TRBV7-3
CASSLFIAGAHNEQFF
TGTGCCAGCAGCCTATTTATAGCGGGGGCGCACAATGAGCAGTTCTTC